A single sample gave rise to the 32 T cell receptor beta chains below, sequenced in a study of T cell responses to AZD1222 COVID-19 vaccine. The assay was immunoSEQ multiplex PCR, and TCRdb's table has in-frame clones only and misses some. The table lists about 180,000 clones, 80% to 90% of them singletons. This sample comprised peripheral blood, obtained on day 0 of AZD1222 vaccination. The origin of the receptors is an adult in good health.

The chain employs TRBV4-2 and TRBJ2-7; D gene ambiguous. Between the trimmed V and J ends, which lost 4 bases and 1 base, there was a span of 8 bases. The CDR3 sequence is 13 residues long. Germline V gene data show CDR1 as LGHNA and CDR2 as YNFKEQ. The CDR3 loop is CASSPKGSYEQYF. The CDR3 DNA sequence: TGTGCCAGCAGCCCAAAGGGATCCTACGAGCAGTACTTC.

This clone occurred once. The chain has TRBV9 and TRBJ1-2; 7 bases map to TRBD1. The CDR3 totals 14 residues. The germline V gene encodes CDR1 SGDLS and CDR2 YYNGEE. J lost 7 bases, V lost 3 bases, and 9 bases had no gene match. The CDR3 protein is CASSANTGAGGYTF. CDR3 DNA: TGTGCCAGCAGCGCAAACACAGGGGCGGGTGGCTACACCTTC.

The rearrangement links TRBV4-1 to TRBJ2-3, with TRBD1 as a possible D gene (6 bases). CDR1 and CDR2 from the germline V gene are MGHRA and YSYEKL. Trimming stripped 3 bases from V and 6 bases from J, with 13 bases between. CDR3 length equals 14 residues. This CDR3 is CASSQLGALDTQYF. The CDR3 nucleotides are TGCGCCAGCAGCCAGTTGGGGGCCCTTGATACGCAGTATTTT.

J is TRBJ1-5 and V is TRBV5-1; 7 nucleotides agree with TRBD1. Trimming cost V 0 bases and J 5 bases; bases outside gene matches: 2. The CDR3 has 14 amino acids. Germline CDR1 is SGHRS and CDR2 is YFSETQ. The CDR3 region has the DNA TGCGCCAGCAGCTTGGGGGGGACAGATCAGCCCCAGCATTTT. Amino acids: CASSLGGTDQPQHF.

V is TRBV4-2 and J is TRBJ2-1; 12 nucleotides agree with TRBD2. This CDR3 region has 17 residues. Germline CDR1 is LGHNA and CDR2 is YNFKEQ. Unmatched junction bases numbered 7, after V lost 3 bases and J lost 4 bases. CDR3 region: CASSHSRTSGEYNEQFF. The CDR3 DNA reads as TGTGCCAGCAGCCATTCTCGGACTAGCGGGGAGTACAATGAGCAGTTCTTC.

The chain links TRBV5-5 to TRBJ1-3, with a tentative D call TRBD1 (5 bases). The CDR3 is 15 amino acids. V lost 0 bases to trimming and J lost 3 bases, with 10 bases between them. Germline CDR1 reads SGHKS; CDR2 reads YYEKEE (reference sequence). CDR3 nucleotides: TGTGCCAGCAGCTTGGAGGGGAATTATGGAAACACCATATATTTT. Its translation: CASSLEGNYGNTIYF. Looking up the rest from reference TRBV5-5 and TRBJ1-3 gives the full variable domain: DAGVTQSPTHLIKTRGQQVTLRCSPISGHKSVSWYQQVLGQGPQFIFQYYEKEERGRGNFPDRFSARQFPNYSSELNVNALLLGDSALYLCASSLEGNYGNTIYFGEGSWLTVV.

This chain connects TRBV23-1 to TRBJ1-4, with 9 bases identical to TRBD1. TRBV23-1 is an ORF, with its function uncertain. The CDR3 consists of 19 residues. Trimming at V came to 4 bases and at J to 7 bases, leaving 19 bases not matched to a gene. In DNA form, the CDR3 reads TGCGCCAGCAGTCCAGGTTCCGGCACTAACAGGGGGCGCAGTGAAAAACTGTTTTTT. Translated: CASSPGSGTNRGRSEKLFF.

The chain couples TRBV11-3 to TRBJ2-7; 10 nucleotides match TRBD1. With V trimmed by 6 bases and J by 0 bases, 8 bases remained unmatched. The germline CDR1 and CDR2 sequences are SGHNT and YENEEA. This CDR3 region has 16 residues. CDR3 region: CASSQTGGTGSYEQYF. The CDR3 DNA sequence: TGTGCCAGCAGTCAGACAGGGGGCACTGGCTCCTACGAGCAGTACTTC. Full variable domain (remainder filled in from reference TRBV11-3 and TRBJ2-7): EAGVVQSPRYKIIEKKQPVAFWCNPISGHNTLYWYLQNLGQGPELLIRYENEEAVDDSQLPKDRFSAERLKGVDSTLKIQPAELGDSAVYLCASSQTGGTGSYEQYFGPGTRLTVT.

The rearrangement joins TRBV5-1 to TRBJ1-1, with D hard to call. Trimming stripped 3 bases from V and 0 bases from J, with 15 bases between. The CDR3 covers 16 residues. CDR1 and CDR2 from the germline V gene are SGHRS and YFSETQ. CDR3 loop: CASSSLGSAMNTEAFF. The CDR3 DNA is TGCGCCAGCAGCTCCCTCGGCAGCGCTATGAACACTGAAGCTTTCTTT.

J is TRBJ1-1 and V is TRBV6-1; TRBD1 matches at 7 bases. Germline CDR1 is MNHNS and CDR2 is SASEGT. V shed 3 bases, J shed 8 bases, and the junction held 6 bases outside the gene matches. The CDR3 consists of 13 residues. The CDR3, as DNA: TGTGCCAGCAGTGAGAGGACAGGATCCGAAGCTTTCTTT. Encoded protein: CASSERTGSEAFF.

The J gene is TRBJ1-6, the V gene TRBV18; no reliable D call. Germline V gene lookup returns CDR1 KGHSH and CDR2 LQKENI. The ends were cut back, 8 bases at V and 7 bases at J, with 15 bases in the middle. The CDR3 totals 14 residues. The CDR3 loop is CASPPSGRNSPLHF. In DNA form, the CDR3 reads TGTGCCAGCCCCCCTTCCGGGCGGAATTCACCCCTCCACTTT.

The chain employs TRBV5-8 and TRBJ2-3; 9 bases are a match to TRBD1. CDR1 is SGHTS and CDR2 is YDEGEE in the germline V gene. This CDR3 is built from 18 residues. V shed 0 bases and J 3 bases; nucleotides not matched to a gene: 11. CDR3 in amino acids: CASSLVLLQGARTDTQYF. The CDR3 DNA reads as TGTGCCAGCAGCTTGGTCCTTTTACAGGGGGCAAGGACAGATACGCAGTATTTT.

This CDR3 reads CASSWRQGEKPEAFF. CDR3 coding DNA: TGCGCCAGCAGCTGGAGACAGGGAGAGAAGCCTGAAGCTTTCTTT. The chain has TRBV5-1 and TRBJ1-1; 7 bases line up with TRBD1. The CDR3 covers 15 residues. Trimming took 3 bases from V and 6 from J; bases not matched to a gene: 11. Germline V gene sequence: CDR1 SGHRS, CDR2 YFSETQ. The full variable domain, its missing parts supplied by reference TRBV5-1 and TRBJ1-1, is KAGVTQTPRYLIKTRGQQVTLSCSPISGHRSVSWYQQTPGQGLQFLFEYFSETQRNKGNFPGRFSGRQFSNSRSEMNVSTLELGDSALYLCASSWRQGEKPEAFFGQGTRLTVV.

V gene TRBV6-5 combines with J gene TRBJ1-6, with TRBD1 identical over 7 bases. The germline V gene has CDR1 MNHEY and CDR2 SVGAGI. Losses at the gene ends were 5 bases for V and 4 bases for J; bases not matched to a gene: 2. The length of the CDR3 is 14 residues. The CDR3 sequence is CASSNRGYNSPLHF. In DNA form, the CDR3 reads TGTGCCAGCAGTAACAGGGGATATAATTCACCCCTCCACTTT.

This rearrangement joins TRBV30 to TRBJ1-2; D is unclear. CDR1 and CDR2 from the germline V gene are GTSNPN and SVGIG (reference sequence). The CDR3 length is 13 residues. Trimming cost V 3 bases and J 8 bases, with 16 bases left between them. The CDR3 loop is CAWRVSGVGGYTF. For the CDR3, the DNA is TGTGCCTGGAGGGTATCGGGAGTGGGAGGCTACACCTTC.

The CDR3, as DNA: TGTGCCAGCAGCTTAGATTCCCCCCTGAGGGAAGTGAACACTGAAGCTTTCTTT. Its translation is CASSLDSPLREVNTEAFF. The chain is built from TRBV11-3 and TRBJ1-1; D is ambiguous. Looked up from germline, CDR1 is SGHNT and CDR2 is YENEEA. The CDR3 has 18 residues. V was trimmed by 0 bases and J by 0 bases, leaving 17 bases between them.

J is TRBJ1-2 and V is TRBV5-4; no reliable D call. The length of the CDR3 is 14 residues. Germline CDR1 is SGHNT and CDR2 is YYREEE (reference sequence). Trimming shortened V by 4 bases and J by 7 bases, and 17 bases separated the two germline ends. The CDR3 nucleotides read TGTGCCAGCAGCCCCGACCTTCCGACTGGTGGCTACACCTTC. Residues: CASSPDLPTGGYTF.

This clone was counted a few times. This chain joins TRBV6-5 and TRBJ1-1; TRBD1 might be the D (5 bases). This CDR3 is 16 amino acids long. CDR1 and CDR2 from the germline V gene are MNHEY and SVGAGI. Trimming cost V 0 bases and J 11 bases, with 22 bases left between them. CDR3: CASSYSVRAGATGAFF. CDR3 coding DNA: TGTGCCAGCAGTTACTCGGTCAGGGCTGGGGCCACGGGGGCTTTCTTT.

This clone was seen once. The chain links TRBV7-8 to TRBJ2-3, with 13 bases that match TRBD2. Germline CDR1 reads SGHVS; CDR2 reads FQNEAQ. The CDR3 is 16 residues long. V dropped 5 bases and J dropped 2; count of bases not matched to a gene: 4. CDR3 region: CASSTGLAGVTDTQYF. In DNA form, the CDR3 reads TGTGCCAGCAGCACTGGACTAGCGGGGGTCACAGATACGCAGTATTTT.

CDR3 coding DNA: TGTGCCAGCAGTTACTCTGAGGGTTTCGATGGCTACACCTTC. Its translation: CASSYSEGFDGYTF. V usage is TRBV6-6 and J usage is TRBJ1-2; no definite D call. The V end lost 0 bases, the J end lost 6 bases, and 11 bases lay between the germline ends. Germline V gives CDR1 MNHNY, CDR2 SVGAGI (reference sequence). CDR3 length: 14 amino acids.

The chain is built from TRBV29-1 and TRBJ1-2, with 7 bases lining up with TRBD1. The V gene end was trimmed by 3 bases and the J gene end by 4 bases; junction bases not matched to a gene: 5. Germline V gene data show CDR1 as SQVTM and CDR2 as ANQGSEA. The CDR3 contains 13 residues. The chain's CDR3 is CSVDDRDVYGYTF. In DNA form, the CDR3 reads TGCAGCGTTGATGACAGGGATGTCTATGGCTACACCTTC.

The chain employs TRBV5-1 and TRBJ2-2; D remains unclear. Germline V CDR1 and CDR2: SGHRS, YFSETQ. The V end was cut by 6 bases, the J end by 1 base, with 7 bases between. This CDR3 has 13 residues. DNA of the CDR3: TGCGCCAGCACTGCCTTGAACACCGGGGAGCTGTTTTTT. Amino acid sequence: CASTALNTGELFF.

This chain links TRBV9 with TRBJ1-3; D perhaps matches TRBD1 (5 bases). The germline V gene has CDR1 SGDLS and CDR2 YYNGEE. This CDR3 spans 17 amino acids. Trimming shortened V by 0 bases and J by 0 bases, and 13 bases separated the two germline ends. The CDR3 sequence is CASSVAGHGGSGNTIYF. The CDR3 region has the DNA TGTGCCAGCAGCGTAGCAGGGCACGGAGGCTCTGGAAACACCATATATTTT.

J is TRBJ1-6 and V is TRBV6-4; perhaps TRBD1 as D (6 bases). V was cut by 0 bases and J by 7 bases, with 13 bases left in between. This CDR3 contains 16 residues. Germline values: CDR1 MRHNA, CDR2 SNTAGT. The CDR3 loop reads CASSDSSGARNSPLHF. The DNA for the CDR3 is TGTGCCAGCAGTGACTCATCGGGGGCGCGGAATTCACCCCTCCACTTT.

The rearrangement joins TRBV2 to TRBJ1-4; no reliable D call. CDR1 SNHLY and CDR2 FYNNEI come from the germline V gene. The CDR3 consists of 13 residues. V lost 8 bases to trimming and J lost 7 bases, with 14 bases between them. CDR3 loop: CASCGVMGEKLFF. The CDR3 DNA follows: TGTGCCAGCTGCGGGGTGATGGGTGAAAAACTGTTTTTT.

The table lists this clone with a count of one. This chain links TRBV18 with TRBJ1-3, with 8 nucleotides matching TRBD1. This CDR3 is built from 17 residues. Germline V gives CDR1 KGHSH, CDR2 LQKENI. Trimming took 3 bases from V and 0 from J; bases not matched to a gene: 7. As DNA, the CDR3 is TGTGCCAGCTCACCCGGGACAGGTTCCTCCTCTGGAAACACCATATATTTT. Translation gives CASSPGTGSSSGNTIYF.

The chain has TRBV6-5 and TRBJ2-7, with 8 positions matching TRBD2. CDR1 is MNHEY and CDR2 is SVGAGI in the germline V gene. V lost 6 bases to trimming and J lost 5 bases; unmatched junction nucleotides: 12. This CDR3 spans 15 amino acids. This CDR3 reads CASSRSRGEWHEQYF. Here the CDR3 DNA reads TGTGCCAGCAGCCGGTCGCGGGGGGAATGGCACGAGCAGTACTTC.

The gene calls are TRBV19 and TRBJ1-6; 9 bases are shared with TRBD1. Germline CDR1 reads LNHDA; CDR2 reads SQIVND (reference sequence). The CDR3 extends over 17 amino acids. The trim removed 1 base at V and 10 bases at J, leaving 11 bases unmatched. The chain's CDR3 is CASSIGAPGQGSSPLHF. CDR3 DNA: TGTGCCAGTAGTATAGGGGCCCCGGGACAGGGTTCGTCACCCCTCCACTTT.

This chain uses TRBV5-4 with TRBJ2-1; 7 bases map to TRBD2. V was pared by 4 bases and J by 3 bases, with 7 bases of the junction left unmatched. There are 15 residues in the CDR3. CDR1 SGHNT and CDR2 YYREEE come from the germline V gene (reference sequence). CDR3 region: CASSLSGGGYNEQFF. The CDR3 region has the DNA TGTGCCAGCAGCCTATCTGGCGGGGGCTACAATGAGCAGTTCTTC. The entire variable domain, with the rest obtained from reference TRBV5-4 and TRBJ2-1, is as follows: ETGVTQSPTHLIKTRGQQVTLRCSSQSGHNTVSWYQQALGQGPQFIFQYYREEENGRGNFPPRFSGLQFPNYSSELNVNALELDDSALYLCASSLSGGGYNEQFFGPGTRLTVL.

This clone was recorded once. The chain uses TRBV14 and TRBJ2-7; D may be TRBD1 (6 bases). This CDR3 contains 11 residues. CDR1 is SGHDN and CDR2 is FVKESK in the germline V gene. The V gene lost 6 bases and the J gene lost 6 bases, with 9 bases spanning the gap. In DNA, the CDR3 is TGTGCCAGCAGAGCGACAGGCGAGCAGTACTTC. Its protein product is CASRATGEQYF.

This clone was observed once. The chain combines TRBV4-1 with TRBJ1-5; D remains ambiguous. The CDR3 length is 16 residues. Trimming removed 3 bases from V and 4 bases from J, with 16 bases in between. In germline, CDR1 is MGHRA, CDR2 YSYEKL. The CDR3 sequence is CASSHSLGDRNQPQHF. The CDR3 DNA reads TGCGCCAGCAGCCACTCTCTCGGGGATAGGAATCAGCCCCAGCATTTT.

This clone was counted between two and nine times. The chain combines TRBV27 with TRBJ1-1; D is possibly TRBD1 (6 bases). Germline assignment: CDR1 MNHEY and CDR2 SMNVEV (reference sequence). The CDR3 length is 14 residues. The V and J ends lost 5 bases and 5 bases respectively, with 15 bases between them. CDR3 loop: CASSPGQSLTEAFF. The CDR3 nucleotides read TGTGCCAGCAGTCCTGGACAGTCTCTTACTGAAGCTTTCTTT.